This entry is about one T cell receptor beta chain. What antigen it recognizes has not been identified. It has no much larger one-base neighbor in the sample; base qualities were not kept. Using the deep immunoSEQ assay, multiplex PCR amplified TCR CDR3 regions from genomic DNA. Genomic DNA extracted from each cell subset was distributed evenly over all wells of several immunoSEQ 96-well plates, and each plate served as one replicate. For sorted subsets, roughly 200 ng of genomic DNA, equivalent to 25,000 to 35,000 T cell genomes, went into each replicate PCR. The purified libraries were quantified using a Qubit 3.0 fluorometer, sized with a Bioanalyzer 2100, and then quantified again using the KAPA Library Quantification kit. Each immunoSEQ 96-well plate was sequenced on its own single-read 150-cycle Illumina NextSeq 550 flow cell. Per the original workflow: The immunoSEQ output contained only junctional sequences without quality scores, so filtering could not match that applied to full-length reads. To assign V/J genes and CDR3, sequences were annotated using PyIR, a Python wrapper for IgBLAST v1.9, with IMGT germline references. Reads were removed for weak V/J assignments (E-value above 1e-6), missing CDR3, stop codons, out-of-frame junctions, or ambiguous translated residues. V3J clonotypes were defined by identical inferred V gene, J gene, and CDR3 amino acid sequence. The percentage overlap between two repertoires was calculated by dividing the number of shared unique clonotypes by the size of the smaller repertoire. Three approaches were used to assess repertoire richness: RTK rarefaction, the Chao1 estimator, and Recon v2.1 estimates of unobserved clonotypes. Generation probabilities for all TCRbeta clonotypes obtained by the gDNA method from four donors were computed using OLGA. In TCRdb, the immuneACCESS table is reduced to in-frame sequences with V and J assigned. These tables do not hold every clone; where another copy was compared, an unresolved V gene accounts for under half, and the others remain unexplained. For V, J and clone size, that table is used; D and trimming come from the DNA. In all, the sample holds 2,500,000 or so clones, and 80% to 95% of those were seen once. The ten largest clones take up more than 0.35% of the sample.

From cysteine to phenylalanine, the CDR3 is 15 amino acids long. The kept DNA is CDR3 alone, 45 bases in frame from the first base. The CDR1 and CDR2 encoded by the germline V gene are SGHRS and YFSETQ. Germline trimming: 3 bases from V, 10 bases from J; junction bases outside gene matches: 10. The donors were healthy, HIV-negative adults with no recently reported acute infections or vaccinations. Every donor was a Caucasian adult residing in Nashville, Tennessee, USA. CD4+ T cells were enriched by magnetic negative selection, after which naive cells were positively selected on CD45RA and the negative fraction was taken as the memory subset. Blood was obtained by leukapheresis, after which PBMCs were separated by Ficoll-Histopaque density gradient centrifugation and cryopreserved in liquid nitrogen vapor phase. Purity and quantity of every magnetically sorted T cell population were checked by analytical flow cytometry. Genomic DNA was isolated from every sorted fraction and measured by UV absorbance on a Nanodrop 2000c.

The sample comes from a study of shared clonotypes between healthy human individuals (dated by TCRdb to between 2020 and 2021). Study-wide context: Two women and three men aged 18 to 49 years were included in the cohort. For each donor, CD4 naive and CD4 memory were each given three plates, CD8 naive was given two plates, and CD8 memory was given one plate. Blood TCR repertoires of about 5 healthy adults were deeply sequenced to estimate repertoire size and the extent of clonotype sharing between individuals. Libraries were prepared and TCR repertoires were sequenced by different laboratories using diverse techniques, in order to increase sequencing depth and limit assay-specific biases. Per donor, leukapheresis produced somewhere between about 0.94 and 9.5 billion PBMCs. What the work shows at the level of the full study, not this receptor alone: Compared with non-shared clonotypes, the clonotypes found in all four sorted-subset donors had higher generation probabilities. Estimated clonotype richness was generally larger for naive than for memory subsets. Only blood was sampled, and tissue TCR repertoires likely differ from those in blood. Because the study included a small number of donors, the genetic and exposure-history diversity represented was limited. Incomplete sequencing was indicated by rarefaction of sorted-subset datasets, despite the large sequencing depth. Based on pairwise subsampling, the degree of clonotype sharing among donors was expected to be affected by sequencing depth. Sharing across several donors was observed for around 4.8% of naive CD4, around 3.5% of naive CD8, over 2% of memory CD4, and roughly 0.4% of memory CD8 clonotypes.

This receptor was identified in a man between 18 and 35 years old in good health. Some clones in this sample may be carry-over from other donors' samples. What was sequenced was naive CD4+ T cells from PBMCs. This specimen's cell subset or site label, per the study, means: CD45RA+ positively selected. The rearranged chain carries TRBV5-1 and TRBJ2-7, with 13 middle bases fitting TRBD2. This receptor carries the CDR3 CASSSTGTSGIGQYF. The DNA is TGCGCCAGCAGCTCTACCGGGACTAGCGGGATCGGACAGTACTTC. Reference TRBV5-1 and TRBJ2-7 proteins supply the regions before and after the CDR3; the full variable domain is: KAGVTQTPRYLIKTRGQQVTLSCSPISGHRSVSWYQQTPGQGLQFLFEYFSETQRNKGNFPGRFSGRQFSNSRSEMNVSTLELGDSALYLCASSSTGTSGIGQYFGPGTRLTVT.